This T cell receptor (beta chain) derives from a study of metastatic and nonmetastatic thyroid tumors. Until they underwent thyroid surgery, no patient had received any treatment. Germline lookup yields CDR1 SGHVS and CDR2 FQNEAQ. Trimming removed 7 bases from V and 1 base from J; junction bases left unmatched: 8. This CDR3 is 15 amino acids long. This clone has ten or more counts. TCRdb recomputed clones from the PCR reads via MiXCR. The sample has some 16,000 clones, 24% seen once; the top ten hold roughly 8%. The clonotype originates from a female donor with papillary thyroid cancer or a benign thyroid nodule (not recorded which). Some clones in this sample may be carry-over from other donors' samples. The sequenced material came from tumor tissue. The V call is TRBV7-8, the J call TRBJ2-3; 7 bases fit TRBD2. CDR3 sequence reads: CASNRDTSGTDTQYF. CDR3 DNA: TGTGCCAGCAACCGAGACACTAGCGGCACAGATACGCAGTATTTT.